The 21 T cell receptor beta chains presented below share a single source sample, sequenced in a study of technical replicates of blood from several donors. TCRdb's copy holds only in-frame clones and misses some; the assay was immunoSEQ multiplex PCR. The sample has 75,000 to 90,000 clones; approximately 96% are singletons. The sequenced sample was T cells isolated from PBMCs. The receptors come from a human donor in good health.

V is TRBV19 and J is TRBJ1-1; 11 nucleotides agree with TRBD1. Trimming removed 4 bases from V and 3 bases from J; junction bases left unmatched: 10. The V gene's germline CDR1 is LNHDA and CDR2 SQIVND (reference sequence). This CDR3 is 17 amino acids long. CDR3 sequence (DNA): TGTGCCAGTAGTACAAGGGACAGGGGGTATTCGTACACTGAAGCTTTCTTT. Protein sequence: CASSTRDRGYSYTEAFF. The entire variable domain, with the rest obtained from reference TRBV19 and TRBJ1-1, is as follows: DGGITQSPKYLFRKEGQNVTLSCEQNLNHDAMYWYRQDPGQGLRLIYYSQIVNDFQKGDIAEGYSVSREKKESFPLTVTSAQKNPTAFYLCASSTRDRGYSYTEAFFGQGTRLTVV.

The chain uses TRBV11-2 and TRBJ1-1; D is ambiguous. The CDR3 spans 12 residues. The germline V gene encodes CDR1 SGHAT and CDR2 FQNNGV. Trimming pared 7 bases from V and 0 bases from J, leaving 6 bases between. The CDR3 reads CASKSLNTEAFF. CDR3 coding DNA: TGTGCCAGCAAGAGCCTGAACACTGAAGCTTTCTTT. Drawing the rest from reference TRBV11-2 and TRBJ1-1, the complete variable domain is EAGVAQSPRYKIIEKRQSVAFWCNPISGHATLYWYQQILGQGPKLLIQFQNNGVVDDSQLPKDRFSAERLKGVDSTLKIQPAKLEDSAVYLCASKSLNTEAFFGQGTRLTVV.

The V call is TRBV30, the J call TRBJ1-1; weak D call: TRBD1 (5 bases). The V end was cut by 5 bases, the J end by 2 bases, with 12 bases between. CDR1 is GTSNPN, CDR2 SVGIG, per germline (reference sequence). This CDR3 spans 13 amino acids. This CDR3 is CAWLRQSNTEAFF. The CDR3 DNA sequence: TGTGCCTGGTTGAGACAGTCCAACACTGAAGCTTTCTTT.

The rearrangement joins TRBV6-5 to TRBJ2-7, with D possibly TRBD1 on 6 matching bases. The CDR3 is 12 residues long. Germline values: CDR1 MNHEY, CDR2 SVGAGI. Trimming cost V 5 bases and J 3 bases, with 8 bases left between them. DNA for the CDR3: TGTGCCAGCAGTGGGACAATCTACGAGCAGTACTTC. Its translation is CASSGTIYEQYF.

This chain links TRBV11-2 with TRBJ2-3; D might be TRBD2 (5 bases). V was shortened by 1 base and J by 5 bases, with 13 bases between the two germline ends. Germline V CDR1 and CDR2: SGHAT, FQNNGV. The CDR3 consists of 15 residues. Here the CDR3 DNA reads TGTGCCAGCAGCTTAGTAGGCCGGGAAGTAGATACGCAGTATTTT. As protein: CASSLVGREVDTQYF.

The rearrangement joins TRBV30 to TRBJ2-7; perhaps TRBD1 as D (6 bases). Germline-derived CDR1 and CDR2 are GTSNPN and SVGIG (reference sequence). The CDR3 totals 13 residues. Trimming stripped 1 base from V and 2 bases from J, with 9 bases between. The CDR3 nucleotides read TGTGCCTGGAGTGGGACAGCGACCTACGAGCAGTACTTC. Protein: CAWSGTATYEQYF.

The rearrangement joins TRBV6-4 to TRBJ2-1; 9 nucleotides align to TRBD2. The V gene end was trimmed by 9 bases and the J gene end by 4 bases; junction bases not matched to a gene: 13. The CDR3 length is 16 residues. Germline values: CDR1 MRHNA, CDR2 SNTAGT. CDR3 nucleotide sequence: TGTGCCAGTCTAAGATCGAGGACTAGCGAGTACAATGAGCAGTTCTTC. Protein product: CASLRSRTSEYNEQFF.

This clone occurred a few times. This rearrangement joins TRBV30 to TRBJ1-4; TRBD1 matches 12 bases. Germline CDR1 and CDR2: GTSNPN and SVGIG (reference sequence). The CDR3 is 15 amino acids. Trimming cost V 7 bases and J 8 bases; bases outside gene matches: 11. The CDR3 loop is CASTGGQGAREKLFF. In DNA, the CDR3 is TGTGCCTCAACTGGGGGACAGGGGGCGAGGGAAAAACTGTTTTTT.

This clone has more than one count but fewer than ten. The V and J genes are TRBV5-6 and TRBJ1-1; the match to TRBD1 covers 10 bases. Looked up from germline, CDR1 is SGHDT and CDR2 is YYEEEE. V lost 3 bases and J lost 3; bases outside the gene matches: 11. The CDR3 has 17 residues. The CDR3 loop reads CASSSFGTGVLDTEAFF. CDR3 in DNA: TGTGCCAGCAGCTCGTTCGGGACAGGGGTTTTGGACACTGAAGCTTTCTTT.

Of note for this clone: At one boundary the junction diverges from the germline segment, which might be a read error. V usage is TRBV2 and J usage is TRBJ2-1, with D unclear. The germline gives CDR1 SNHLY, CDR2 FYNNEI. The CDR3 is 10 residues long. The CDR3 nucleotides are TGTGCCACCAGTGGGCGGGAGCAGTTCTTC. The encoded protein is CATSGREQFF.

This clone showed up just a few times. V gene TRBV7-8 combines with J gene TRBJ1-3; no firm D call. Germline V gene data show CDR1 as SGHVS and CDR2 as FQNEAQ. The CDR3 is 17 amino acids. Deletions cut 1 base from V and 3 bases from J, with 16 bases between. The CDR3 bases are TGTGCCAGCAGCTTAGAGTTCGGGTTAGTCCTTGGAAACACCATATATTTT. It codes for CASSLEFGLVLGNTIYF.

The chain combines TRBV10-3 with TRBJ2-7, with TRBD2 identical over 7 bases. Germline V gene data show CDR1 as ENHRY and CDR2 as SYGVKD. The CDR3 is 14 residues long. The ends lost 0 bases at V and 7 bases at J; junction bases unmatched: 6. DNA of the CDR3: TGTGCCATCAGTGAGTCTGCGGGGGATGAGGAGCAGTACTTC. Encoded protein: CAISESAGDEEQYF.

The V call is TRBV11-2, the J call TRBJ2-7; D gene ambiguous. The CDR3 contains 13 residues. Trimming took 5 bases from V and 5 from J, leaving 13 bases between them. Germline V gene lookup returns CDR1 SGHAT and CDR2 FQNNGV. CDR3 protein: CASSTRAVNEQYF. The CDR3 coding sequence is TGTGCCAGCAGCACTCGCGCCGTTAACGAGCAGTACTTC.

This clone was recorded once. The junction departs from the called germline gene at one end, perhaps through a read error. The chain carries TRBV20-1 and TRBJ2-7; tentatively, D is TRBD1 or TRBD2 (6 bases each). The CDR3 loop spans 10 amino acids. Germline CDR1 and CDR2: DFQATT and SNEGSKA (reference sequence). The CDR3 here is CSAREGGQYF. The DNA of the CDR3 is TGCAGTGCCAGAGAGGGGGGGCAGTACTTC.

The V call is TRBV4-3, the J call TRBJ1-1; 7 nucleotides match TRBD1. Germline CDR1 and CDR2: LGHNA and YSLEER. The CDR3 runs 14 residues. The trim removed 4 bases at V and 0 bases at J, leaving 2 bases unmatched. The chain's CDR3 is CASSLGGMNTEAFF. The CDR3 DNA follows: TGCGCCAGCAGCCTAGGGGGCATGAACACTGAAGCTTTCTTT.

The chain has TRBV15 and TRBJ1-4; 10 bases line up with TRBD1. Germline CDR1 LNHNV, CDR2 YYDKDF (reference sequence). V dropped 0 bases and J dropped 8; count of bases not matched to a gene: 9. The CDR3 is 17 amino acids. The DNA of the CDR3 is TGTGCCACCAGCAGAGATCCCTTGTGGACAGGGGGGGAAAAACTGTTTTTT. Protein sequence: CATSRDPLWTGGEKLFF.

This clone has only one observation. The gene calls are TRBV29-1 and TRBJ2-7; the D gene is possibly TRBD2 (7 bases). V was pared by 4 bases and J by 1 base, with 11 bases between. The germline V gene encodes CDR1 SQVTM and CDR2 ANQGSEA. The CDR3 runs 13 residues. The CDR3 DNA reads TGCAGCGTTGCGGGGGGCCTATCCTACGAGCAGTACTTC. Translation: CSVAGGLSYEQYF.

The gene calls are TRBV10-3 and TRBJ2-7; weak D call: TRBD2 (7 bases). There are 13 residues in the CDR3. V gave up 7 bases and J gave up 4 bases, with 14 bases separating them. Germline CDR1 and CDR2: ENHRY and SYGVKD. CDR3 region: CAIKEGGGYEQYF. The CDR3 DNA follows: TGTGCCATCAAAGAGGGGGGAGGGTACGAGCAGTACTTC.

The J gene is TRBJ2-5, the V gene TRBV7-8; D is perhaps TRBD2 (6 bases). There are 16 residues in the CDR3. V lost 5 bases and J 3 bases, leaving 19 bases between the germline ends. The V gene's germline CDR1 is SGHVS and CDR2 FQNEAQ. CDR3 residues: CASSAPYAGGEETQYF. DNA of the CDR3: TGTGCCAGCAGCGCCCCATACGCCGGGGGAGAAGAGACCCAGTACTTC. Full variable domain (missing parts from reference TRBV7-8 and TRBJ2-5): GAGVSQSPRYKVAKRGQDVALRCDPISGHVSLFWYQQALGQGPEFLTYFQNEAQLDKSGLPSDRFFAERPEGSVSTLKIQRTQQEDSAVYLCASSAPYAGGEETQYFGPGTRLLVL.

The genes are TRBV7-8 and TRBJ2-7; TRBD1 aligns across 7 bases. The germline V gene encodes CDR1 SGHVS and CDR2 FQNEAQ. The ends lost 6 bases at V and 5 bases at J; junction bases unmatched: 7. This CDR3 spans 13 amino acids. CDR3 sequence reads: CASRSYRGHEQYF. CDR3 coding DNA: TGTGCCAGCAGAAGTTACAGGGGCCACGAGCAGTACTTC. The variable domain in full, with the rest retrieved from reference TRBV7-8 and TRBJ2-7, is GAGVSQSPRYKVAKRGQDVALRCDPISGHVSLFWYQQALGQGPEFLTYFQNEAQLDKSGLPSDRFFAERPEGSVSTLKIQRTQQEDSAVYLCASRSYRGHEQYFGPGTRLTVT.

The chain recombines TRBV7-6 with TRBJ2-3, with 7 bases aligning to TRBD2. The germline CDR1 and CDR2 sequences are SGHVS and FNYEAQ. V lost 5 bases and J lost 5; bases outside the gene matches: 10. The CDR3 spans 15 residues. The CDR3 spells CASSPRTSGGDTQYF. The CDR3 nucleotides are TGTGCCAGCAGCCCTCGGACCTCGGGGGGAGATACGCAGTATTTT. The full variable domain, rest sourced from reference TRBV7-6 and TRBJ2-3, is GAGVSQSPRYKVTKRGQDVALRCDPISGHVSLYWYRQALGQGPEFLTYFNYEAQQDKSGLPNDRFSAERPEGSISTLTIQRTEQRDSAMYRCASSPRTSGGDTQYFGPGTRLTVL.